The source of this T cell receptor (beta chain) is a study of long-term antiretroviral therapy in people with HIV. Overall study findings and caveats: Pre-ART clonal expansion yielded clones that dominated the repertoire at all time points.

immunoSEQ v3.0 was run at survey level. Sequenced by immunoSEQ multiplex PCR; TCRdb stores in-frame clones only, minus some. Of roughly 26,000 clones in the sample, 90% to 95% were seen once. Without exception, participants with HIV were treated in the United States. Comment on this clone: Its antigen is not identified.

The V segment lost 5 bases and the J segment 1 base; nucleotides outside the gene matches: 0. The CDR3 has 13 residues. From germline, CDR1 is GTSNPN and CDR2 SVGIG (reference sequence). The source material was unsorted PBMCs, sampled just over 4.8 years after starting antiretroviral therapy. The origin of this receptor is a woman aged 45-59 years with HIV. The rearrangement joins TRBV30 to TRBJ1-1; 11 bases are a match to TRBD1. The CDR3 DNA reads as TGTGCCTGGGGGACAGGGGGGAACACTGAAGCTTTCTTT. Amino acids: CAWGTGGNTEAFF.